The clone carrying this TCR beta chain was observed once. The junction departs from the called germline gene at one end, perhaps through a read error. The sample originates from a study of cytomegalovirus exposure and HLA in healthy donors. Both 60 Vbeta primers and 13 Jbeta primers went into the PCR. Sequencing used immunoSEQ multiplex PCR; TCRdb keeps in-frame clones, though not all of them. The sample includes about 170,000 clones, 85% of them seen just once. Germline V gene data show CDR1 as SEHNR and CDR2 as FQNEAQ (reference sequence). The CDR3 sequence is 16 residues long. The sample was PBMCs. The sequence was collected from a boy aged 2 to 10 in good health and CMV-seronegative. This rearrangement joins TRBV7-9 to TRBJ1-5; 8 bases are shared with TRBD1. The CDR3 region is CANSPGQGPSNQPQHF. Written as DNA, the CDR3 is TGTGCCAACAGCCCCGGACAGGGACCTAGCAATCAGCCCCAGCATTTT.